The 25 T cell receptor beta chains listed next were all sequenced from one sample in a study of CD8 T cells in Susac syndrome. Random hexamers were used to reverse transcribe an amount of about 0.45 to 1 ug RNA. Using its own MiXCR run on the immunoSEQ multiplex PCR reads, TCRdb lists one record per CDR3 protein. The table records some 260,000 distinct CDR3 sequences, roughly 95% of them present only once. Material for sequencing was CD4+ T cells from PBMCs. These receptors all come from a human donor with multiple sclerosis.

This rearrangement joins TRBV14 to TRBJ2-4, with D maybe TRBD1 (6 bases). This CDR3 is 14 amino acids long. CDR1 SGHDN and CDR2 FVKESK come from the germline V gene. The ends were cut back, 1 base at V and 9 bases at J, with 13 bases in the middle. The CDR3 region is CASSQAGAQSIQYF. In DNA, the CDR3 is TGTGCCAGCAGCCAAGCAGGGGCCCAAAGCATTCAGTACTTC.

This chain connects TRBV27 to TRBJ2-3; D ambiguous. Germline CDR1 and CDR2: MNHEY and SMNVEV (reference sequence). The length of the CDR3 is 17 residues. Between the trimmed V and J ends, which lost 2 bases and 2 bases, there was a span of 17 bases. The DNA of the CDR3 is TGTGCCAGCAGTTTAAGAGGTCCAGAGGCCGACACAGATACGCAGTATTTT. It encodes CASSLRGPEADTDTQYF.

A word on this clonotype: A junction boundary mismatches the germline segment, possibly from a read error. The J gene is TRBJ2-3, the V gene TRBV7-7, with D possibly TRBD2 on 5 matching bases. The germline V gene has CDR1 SSHAT and CDR2 FNYEAQ (reference sequence). The CDR3 has 16 amino acids. The CDR3 bases are TGTGCTAGCAGCCCGGGCATCGGGATAAGCACAGATACGCAGTATTTT. This translates into CASSPGIGISTDTQYF.

The chain joins TRBV20-1 to TRBJ2-1; 7 bases align to TRBD1. Germline V CDR1 and CDR2: DFQATT, SNEGSKA (reference sequence). The CDR3 spans 13 residues. V lost 6 bases to trimming and J lost 2 bases; unmatched junction nucleotides: 4. In DNA form, the CDR3 reads TGCAGTGCCCAGACAGGGACCTACAATGAGCAGTTCTTC. The encoded protein is CSAQTGTYNEQFF.

The chain combines TRBV6-6 with TRBJ2-5; 10 positions match TRBD2. This CDR3 region has 16 residues. The V gene's germline CDR1 is MNHNY and CDR2 SVGAGI (reference sequence). J gave up 2 bases and V 5 bases, and 8 bases lay outside the gene matches. CDR3 sequence reads: CASSRSGGAGQETQYF. The DNA of the CDR3 is TGTGCCAGCAGTAGGAGCGGGGGGGCTGGGCAAGAGACCCAGTACTTC.

The genes are TRBV20-1 and TRBJ1-4; D ambiguous. The germline V and J ends were trimmed by 1 base and 6 bases, with 6 bases remaining between them. Germline-derived CDR1 and CDR2 are DFQATT and SNEGSKA (reference sequence). The CDR3 loop spans 12 amino acids. The CDR3 nucleotides are TGCAGTGCTAGAGGGGGTTATGAAAAACTGTTTTTT. It yields the protein CSARGGYEKLFF.

The chain has TRBV9 and TRBJ2-7; no firm D call. V shed 0 bases and J shed 2 bases, with 9 bases lying between them. There are 14 residues in the CDR3. Germline CDR1 reads SGDLS; CDR2 reads YYNGEE. The CDR3 is CASSVAASPYEQYF. The CDR3 DNA sequence: TGTGCCAGCAGCGTAGCTGCGTCCCCCTACGAGCAGTACTTC.

This clonotype was observed a single time. The chain combines TRBV20-1 with TRBJ2-5; 7 nucleotides match TRBD1. CDR1 is DFQATT and CDR2 is SNEGSKA in the germline V gene (reference sequence). The V segment lost 6 bases and the J segment 5 bases; nucleotides outside the gene matches: 9. CDR3 length: 13 amino acids. The DNA of the CDR3 is TGCAGTGCCGCACTGACAGGGTCGGAGACCCAGTACTTC. Encoded protein: CSAALTGSETQYF.

This sequence joins TRBV10-3 and TRBJ2-5; no reliable D call. This CDR3 has 13 amino acids. Germline lookup yields CDR1 ENHRY and CDR2 SYGVKD. Trimming took off 3 bases at V and 5 bases at J, with 10 bases between the two ends. The CDR3 sequence: CAISEGQKETQYF. The CDR3 DNA reads TGTGCCATCAGTGAAGGTCAGAAGGAGACCCAGTACTTC.

The sample holds one count of this clonotype. This sequence joins TRBV12-3 or TRBV12-4 and TRBJ1-2, with D tentatively TRBD1 (5 bases). V shed 3 bases and J shed 4 bases, with 9 bases lying between them. The CDR3 loop spans 13 amino acids. The CDR3 is CASSLPGIYGYTF. CDR3 nucleotides: TGTGCCAGCAGTTTGCCAGGGATCTATGGCTACACCTTC.

The chain couples TRBV5-1 to TRBJ1-2; TRBD1 might be the D (6 bases). Germline V lookup: CDR1 SGHRS, CDR2 YFSETQ. The V end was cut by 7 bases, the J end by 4 bases, with 17 bases between. The CDR3 is made up of 14 amino acids. The CDR3 spells CASPTDGGLYGYTF. CDR3 sequence (DNA): TGCGCCAGCCCAACTGACGGGGGGCTCTATGGCTACACCTTC.

The rearrangement links TRBV12-3 or TRBV12-4 to TRBJ2-3; TRBD2 might be the D (6 bases). The germline V and J ends were trimmed by 6 bases and 2 bases, with 15 bases remaining between them. CDR3 length equals 15 residues. DNA of the CDR3: TGTGCCAGCAGCCATTCGCGGGGATTCACAGATACGCAGTATTTT. It specifies CASSHSRGFTDTQYF.

This clonotype appeared once. The V call is TRBV25-1, the J call TRBJ2-1; 7 bases fit TRBD2. The CDR3 loop spans 15 amino acids. Trimming removed 7 bases from V and 8 bases from J; junction bases left unmatched: 14. Germline assignment: CDR1 MGHDK and CDR2 SYGVNS. The CDR3 DNA sequence: TGTGCCAGCATCCAAGGGGCGGGAGCGGTAGATGAGCAGTTCTTC. It translates to CASIQGAGAVDEQFF.

The chain uses TRBV29-1 and TRBJ1-5, with unresolved D. V dropped 6 bases and J dropped 0 bases, with 6 bases sitting between them. The CDR3 sequence is 12 residues long. Per germline, CDR1 SQVTM and CDR2 ANQGSEA. CDR3 bases: TGCAGCGTCGGGCATAGCAATCAGCCCCAGCATTTT. This translates into CSVGHSNQPQHF.

The chain couples TRBV7-9 to TRBJ2-3; a possible D gene is TRBD2 (5 bases). The CDR3 runs to 17 residues. The germline V gene encodes CDR1 SEHNR and CDR2 FQNEAQ (reference sequence). Trimming removed 2 bases at V and 1 base at J, with 16 bases between. For the CDR3, the DNA is TGTGCCAGCAGCTTATTACATGGGGAGCCCCGCACAGATACGCAGTATTTT. Protein sequence: CASSLLHGEPRTDTQYF.

The chain has TRBV6-6 and TRBJ1-1, with D perhaps matching TRBD1 (5 bases). The length of the CDR3 is 16 residues. Germline values: CDR1 MNHNY, CDR2 SVGAGI (reference sequence). V was shortened by 0 bases and J by 3 bases, with 14 bases between the two germline ends. The CDR3 reads CASSYSPGGSDTEAFF. The CDR3 DNA sequence: TGTGCCAGCAGTTACTCTCCGGGGGGAAGCGACACTGAAGCTTTCTTT.

The rearrangement joins TRBV20-1 to TRBJ2-3, with 7 bases matching TRBD2. After removal of 2 bases from V and 0 bases from J, the junction contained 5 bases not matched to a gene. CDR1 is DFQATT and CDR2 is SNEGSKA in the germline V gene (reference sequence). This CDR3 has 15 residues. The CDR3 loop reads CSARRLAASTDTQYF. The CDR3 DNA reads TGCAGTGCTAGACGTCTAGCGGCTAGCACAGATACGCAGTATTTT.

This sequence joins TRBV5-4 and TRBJ2-2; 7 bases fit TRBD1. CDR1 is SGHNT, CDR2 YYREEE, per germline (reference sequence). The CDR3 totals 15 residues. The J segment lost 4 bases and the V segment lost 4 bases, leaving 7 bases of the junction unmatched. The CDR3 DNA is TGTGCCAGCAGCCGCGACAGGGTAGGCACCGGGGAGCTGTTTTTT. Encoded protein: CASSRDRVGTGELFF.

The V gene is TRBV2, the J gene TRBJ1-2, with D perhaps matching TRBD1 (6 bases). Trimming pared 0 bases from V and 6 bases from J, leaving 11 bases between. The CDR3 has 14 residues. Germline lookup yields CDR1 SNHLY and CDR2 FYNNEI. The CDR3 region has the DNA TGTGCCAGCAGTGAAGCCAGGGGTGGTGATGGCTACACCTTC. The encoded protein is CASSEARGGDGYTF.

The chain carries TRBV7-9 and TRBJ2-7; D may be TRBD2 (5 bases). The V and J ends lost 0 bases and 7 bases respectively, with 13 bases between them. The CDR3 is 14 amino acids. The germline gives CDR1 SEHNR, CDR2 FQNEAQ (reference sequence). The CDR3: CASSLAGVGGEQYV. CDR3 in DNA: TGTGCCAGCAGCTTAGCGGGAGTGGGCGGGGAGCAGTACGTC.

This chain uses TRBV19 with TRBJ1-3; no clear D gene. From germline, CDR1 is LNHDA and CDR2 SQIVND (reference sequence). Trimming took 6 bases from V and 2 from J, leaving 11 bases between them. CDR3 length: 14 amino acids. The CDR3 is CASSPGSPGNTIYF. For the CDR3, the DNA is TGTGCCAGTAGCCCGGGCTCTCCTGGAAACACCATATATTTT.

The rearrangement links TRBV27 to TRBJ1-1, with unresolved D. The V gene lost 4 bases and the J gene lost 5 bases, with 14 bases spanning the gap. Germline assignment: CDR1 MNHEY and CDR2 SMNVEV (reference sequence). CDR3 size: 14 residues. CDR3 protein: CASSSLLAGTEAFF. CDR3 coding DNA: TGTGCCAGCAGTTCACTACTGGCGGGGACTGAAGCTTTCTTT.

The chain carries TRBV5-1 and TRBJ1-1; perhaps TRBD1 as D (5 bases). This CDR3 spans 16 amino acids. Trimming removed 4 bases at V and 0 bases at J, with 16 bases between. Germline loops: CDR1 SGHRS, CDR2 YFSETQ. CDR3 DNA sequence: TGCGCCAGCAGCCCCGGTGAGGGGCAGATGAACACTGAAGCTTTCTTT. Translating gives CASSPGEGQMNTEAFF. Drawing the rest from reference TRBV5-1 and TRBJ1-1, the complete variable domain is KAGVTQTPRYLIKTRGQQVTLSCSPISGHRSVSWYQQTPGQGLQFLFEYFSETQRNKGNFPGRFSGRQFSNSRSEMNVSTLELGDSALYLCASSPGEGQMNTEAFFGQGTRLTVV.

The V call is TRBV2, the J call TRBJ2-7, with 9 positions matching TRBD1. The germline V gene encodes CDR1 SNHLY and CDR2 FYNNEI. With V trimmed by 6 bases and J by 3 bases, 9 bases remained unmatched. This CDR3 is built from 15 residues. The CDR3 region is CASSKGGQGIYEQYV. Written as DNA, the CDR3 is TGTGCCAGCAGCAAAGGGGGACAGGGAATCTACGAGCAGTACGTC.

Only one count was recorded for this clonotype. The CDR3 protein is CASSQPSTGDYEQYF. For the CDR3, the DNA is TGCGCCAGCAGCCAACCATCCACTGGGGATTACGAGCAGTACTTC. V is TRBV4-1 and J is TRBJ2-7; no reliable D call. CDR1 and CDR2 from the germline V gene are MGHRA and YSYEKL. The CDR3 has 15 residues. V lost 2 bases, J lost 4 bases, and 15 bases lay in between.